The entry that follows covers one T cell receptor (beta chain) sequence. What it recognizes is unknown. TCRdb called the reads again in MiXCR, with one record for every CDR3 protein. The sample includes 400,000 to 550,000 distinct CDR3 sequences, around 11% of them seen just once. The data derive from a study of T cell repertoires in cytomegalovirus infection. Study overall: A matching HLA type, together with CMV infection, was signaled by public TCR beta signatures.

The study, taken as a whole, reports: Predominance within the ex vivo response was attributable to HLA-C-restricted CMV-specific TCR beta clonotypes. Summed public TCR beta family frequency identified CMV carriers bearing the relevant HLA.

Germline CDR1 is MRHNA and CDR2 is SNTAGT. V lost 6 bases, J lost 6 bases, and 14 bases lay in between. This CDR3 contains 13 residues. This clonotype originated in a human donor in good health (CMV status not recorded). Some clones in this sample may be carry-over from other donors' samples. The chain couples TRBV6-4 to TRBJ2-5; a possible D gene is TRBD1 (6 bases). The sequencing input was PBMCs. The CDR3 loop reads CASSGRGSQTQYF. CDR3 coding DNA: TGTGCCAGCAGCGGAAGGGGGTCACAGACCCAGTACTTC.